These T cell receptor beta chains were read from a single sample in a study of CD8 T cells in ankylosing spondylitis. TCRdb reprocessed the 5' RACE reads via MiXCR and lists one record per CDR3 protein. The sample lists more than 500,000 distinct CDR3 sequences; roughly 5.2% were seen once. Sequenced: blood, either unsorted or a sorted T cell fraction (not recorded which). These receptors originate from a male donor with ankylosing spondylitis. CDR3s include the opening cysteine and the closing phenylalanine or tryptophan. A D gene is named only where the DNA matches it firmly. Part of the rows lack a size; the others show once, few, many or a class for expanded clones.

>NA|TRBJ2-3|TRBV5-1|many
TGCGCCAGCAGCCCACGGGACACCAATGCAGATACGCAGTATTTT
CASSPRDTNADTQYF
>NA|TRBJ1-5|TRBV12-3/TRBV12-4|many
TGTGCCAGCAGTGCTAACCCGAGCAATCAGCCCCAGCATTTT
CASSANPSNQPQHF
>NA|TRBJ1-4|TRBV12-3/TRBV12-4|many
TGTGCCAGCAGTTATTCTCCCCGCGGTGAAAAACTGTTTTTT
CASSYSPRGEKLFF
>TRBD2|TRBJ2-3|TRBV11-2|many
TGTGCCAGCAGCTTACGAGCGGGACTCAGCACAGATACGCAGTATTTT
CASSLRAGLSTDTQYF
>NA|TRBJ1-5|TRBV20-1|many
TGCAGTGCCTTAGAGAACTACATATCAGGGGCTAGCAATCAGCCCCAGCATTTT
CSALENYISGASNQPQHF
>NA|TRBJ1-1|TRBV7-2|few
TGTGCCAGCAGACGAGTCGGGGGAAACACTGAAGCTTTCTTT
CASRRVGGNTEAFF
>TRBD1|TRBJ1-5|TRBV20-1|many
TGCAGTGCGTCCCGGGACGGGAACAGGGGGCAGCCCCAGCATTTT
CSASRDGNRGQPQHF
>TRBD1|TRBJ1-5|TRBV20-1|NA
TGCTGTGCTAGAGATAGTTCCAGGGGGAGCAATCAGCCCCAGCATTTT
CCARDSSRGSNQPQHF
>TRBD1|TRBJ1-1|TRBV10-3|few
TGTGCCATCGGACAGGAGGTGGGAGAGGCTTTCTTT
CAIGQEVGEAFF
>TRBD1|TRBJ1-1|TRBV7-2|many
TGTGCCAGCAGCTTCCAGGGGGCGGACACTGAAGCTTTCTTT
CASSFQGADTEAFF
>NA|TRBJ2-1|TRBV11-2|NA
TGTGCCAGCAGCCCGGGACTGTTGAACAATGAGCAGTTCTTC
CASSPGLLNNEQFF
>NA|TRBJ1-2|TRBV18|NA
TGTGCCAGCTCACCCAACATAGACAGAGGTTATGGCTACACCTTC
CASSPNIDRGYGYTF
>NA|TRBJ1-1|TRBV6-5|many
TGTGCCAGCAGTTACTCGTGGGGGCAGGACACTGAAGCTTTCTTT
CASSYSWGQDTEAFF
>NA|TRBJ2-7|TRBV6-1|many
TGTGCCAGCAGCCCGGCCCTTTTCTCCTACGAGCAGTACTTC
CASSPALFSYEQYF
>TRBD1|TRBJ2-1|TRBV7-9|NA
TGTGCCAGCAGGAGACAGGGGGCAGGGAATGAGCAGTTCTTC
CASRRQGAGNEQFF
>NA|TRBJ2-1|TRBV6-5|many
TGTGCCAGCAGTTACTCGTGGCAGGGAAGGGGTAATGAGCAGTTCTTC
CASSYSWQGRGNEQFF
>TRBD1|TRBJ2-5|TRBV6-1|few
TGTGCCAGCAGCAGATACAGGGGTCGAGAGACCCAGTACTTC
CASSRYRGRETQYF
>NA|TRBJ2-3|TRBV12-3/TRBV12-4|many
TGTGCCAGCAGTCAACAGGGCGGCACAGATACGCAGTATTTT
CASSQQGGTDTQYF
>TRBD2|TRBJ2-7|TRBV11-2|many
TGTGCCAGCAGCTGGACTAGCGGGGCCGGCGAGCAGTACTTC
CASSWTSGAGEQYF
>NA|TRBJ2-7|TRBV5-1|many
TGCGCCAGCAGGGAGACAGTCCGAGCAAGGGAGCAGTACTTC
CASRETVRAREQYF
>NA|TRBJ2-2|TRBV4-3|many
TGCGCCAGCAGCCAAGACTTGGACCGTCCTCTGAACACCGGGGAGCTGTTTTTT
CASSQDLDRPLNTGELFF
>NA|TRBJ2-1|TRBV5-1|many
TGCGCCAGCAGATGGGGGATTATCTACAATGAGCAGTTCTTC
CASRWGIIYNEQFF
>NA|TRBJ1-5|TRBV20-1|NA
TGCAGTGCTAGCGACTCGGGACTTCGGGTTCAGCCCCAGCATTTT
CSASDSGLRVQPQHF
>NA|TRBJ1-1|TRBV4-2|many
TGTGCCAGCAGCCAAGGGGAGCTCATGAACACTGAAGCTTTCTTT
CASSQGELMNTEAFF
>TRBD1|TRBJ1-1|TRBV28|many
TGTGCCAGCAGTCCCTTACAGGGGATTACTGAAGCTTTCTTT
CASSPLQGITEAFF
>NA|TRBJ1-1|TRBV5-1|many
TGCGCCAGCAGCTGGGGGGTTGGTTGGAACACTGAAGCTTTCTTT
CASSWGVGWNTEAFF
>NA|TRBJ2-7|TRBV20-1|many
TGCAGTGCTAGGCAGCTCCGGGACGGCGAAAACTACGAGCAGTACTTC
CSARQLRDGENYEQYF
>NA|TRBJ2-7|TRBV7-9|many
TGTGCCAGCAGCTTAGGGTCCGCTCTGGAGCAGTACTTC
CASSLGSALEQYF
>TRBD1|TRBJ2-5|TRBV6-5|many
TGTGCCAGCAGTTACCCCCGACAGGGGGGTTACCAAGAGACCCAGTACTTC
CASSYPRQGGYQETQYF
>TRBD1|TRBJ2-7|TRBV7-8|many
TGTGCCAGCAGCCCCCCGGGACAGGGGAGATACGAGCAGTACTTC
CASSPPGQGRYEQYF
>TRBD2|TRBJ2-4|TRBV6-2/TRBV6-3|many
TGTGCCAGCAGTTACAGCGGGAGGGGAGGGATCATTCAGTACTTC
CASSYSGRGGIIQYF
>NA|TRBJ2-5|TRBV20-1|few
TGCAGTGCTAGAGATCCCCCGAGGGAGGAGACCCAGTACTTC
CSARDPPREETQYF
>NA|TRBJ2-7|TRBV12-3/TRBV12-4|many
TGTGCCAGCAGTTTAGACGACATCCCCTACGAGCAGTACTTC
CASSLDDIPYEQYF
>TRBD1|TRBJ1-2|TRBV20-1|many
TGCAGTGCTAGAGAAGCAGGGGGCAGAGGCTACACCTTC
CSAREAGGRGYTF
>TRBD2|TRBJ2-1|TRBV18|many
TGTGCCAGCTCATATGCGGGAGGGCCCTATCTGAGCTCCTACAATGAGCAGTTCTTC
CASSYAGGPYLSSYNEQFF
>TRBD2|TRBJ2-1|TRBV10-3|many
TGTGCCATCAGGAGCGGGGGGTTAGATGAGCAGTTCTTC
CAIRSGGLDEQFF
>NA|TRBJ2-1|TRBV7-9|many
TGTGCCAGCAGCCCCCGAGGAGGACTACAATACAATGAGCAGTTCTTC
CASSPRGGLQYNEQFF
>TRBD1|TRBJ1-1|TRBV12-3/TRBV12-4|many
TGTGCCAGCAGTTTGACAGGGTGGGGAGACACTGAAGCTTTCTTT
CASSLTGWGDTEAFF
>NA|TRBJ1-2|TRBV20-1|many
TGCAGTGCTAGAGTCAATGGCTACACCTTC
CSARVNGYTF
>TRBD2|TRBJ2-1|TRBV5-1|many
TGCGCCAGCAGCTTGGCGATAGCGGGAGGCAATGAGCAGTTCTTC
CASSLAIAGGNEQFF
>NA|TRBJ1-6|TRBV6-5|many
TGTGCCAGCAGTTCGACAGGTCCCGCGGGGTCACCCCTCCACTTT
CASSSTGPAGSPLHF
>NA|TRBJ1-3|TRBV20-1|many
TGCAGTGCGCGTTCCTCTGGAAACACCATATATTTT
CSARSSGNTIYF
>TRBD2|TRBJ2-1|TRBV12-3/TRBV12-4|many
TGTGCCAGCAGGTCTAGCGGGAGCTCCTACAATGAGCAGTTCTTC
CASRSSGSSYNEQFF
>NA|TRBJ1-1|TRBV7-2|many
TGTGCCAGCAGCTTCCGACAGCCCACTGAAGCTTTCTTT
CASSFRQPTEAFF
>NA|TRBJ2-5|TRBV5-1|many
TGCGCCAGCAGCCCGCCGGGACTCCGGTACCAAGAGACCCAGTACTTC
CASSPPGLRYQETQYF
>NA|TRBJ1-1|TRBV20-1|many
TGCAGTGCTCCCCTAGTCCAGGAGACTGAAGCTTTCTTT
CSAPLVQETEAFF
>NA|TRBJ1-2|TRBV2|many
TGTGCCAGCAGGATGACAGCAAACTATGGCTACACCTTC
CASRMTANYGYTF
>TRBD1|TRBJ1-1|TRBV6-6|many
TGTGCCAGCAGTTACGAACAGGGGAAGGCTTTCTTT
CASSYEQGKAFF
>NA|TRBJ2-6|TRBV9|many
TGTGCCAGCAGCGTAGCGGGGAGCAGCTCTGGGGCCAACGTCCTGACTTTC
CASSVAGSSSGANVLTF
>NA|TRBJ2-7|TRBV7-2|many
TGCGCCAGCAGCTTCGGGGGCTCCTACGAGCAGTACTTC
CASSFGGSYEQYF
>TRBD2|TRBJ2-1|TRBV29-1|NA
TGCAGCGAGCGGGAGTCCCCCTACAATGAGCAGTTCTTC
CSERESPYNEQFF
>NA|TRBJ2-3|TRBV7-6|many
TGTGCCAGCAGCTTAGAGACAGGGACTAGCACAGATACGCAGTATTTT
CASSLETGTSTDTQYF
>NA|TRBJ2-1|TRBV5-1|many
TGCGCCAGCAGCTTGTTGTCACAGAGCTCCTACAATGAGCAGTTCTTC
CASSLLSQSSYNEQFF
>TRBD1|TRBJ2-3|TRBV7-2|many
TGTGCCAGCAGCATAGGGACAGACCTAGGCGCAGATACGCAGTATTTT
CASSIGTDLGADTQYF
>TRBD2|TRBJ2-3|TRBV9|many
TGTGCCAGCACCCAAAAAGCGGGGCTCGGCACAGATACGCAGTATTTT
CASTQKAGLGTDTQYF
>TRBD2|TRBJ2-7|TRBV11-2|many
TGTGCCAGCAGGTGGACTAGCGGGAACGAGCAGTACTTC
CASRWTSGNEQYF
>NA|TRBJ1-2|TRBV29-1|many
TGCAGCGTCCAGACAGTTCCTAACTATGGCTACACCTTC
CSVQTVPNYGYTF
>TRBD1|TRBJ2-7|TRBV9|few
TGTGCCAGCAGCGCAGGGGGGGGACAGGGGAACGAGCAGTACTTC
CASSAGGGQGNEQYF
>TRBD1|TRBJ2-7|TRBV7-9|many
TGTGCCAGCAGCTTGGGACAGGATGACGAGCAGTACTTC
CASSLGQDDEQYF